Listed below are T cell receptor beta chains from one sample, sequenced in a study of blood T cell repertoires in COVID-19. Repertoires were generated with immunoSEQ multiplex PCR, while TCRdb's copy carries only in-frame clones and drops some. The data show around 250,000 clones, 70% to 90% seen once. Sequenced sample: PBMCs or T cells enriched from blood (not recorded which). These receptors all come from a woman in her fifties or sixties who had been exposed to COVID-19. CDR3s include the opening cysteine and the closing phenylalanine or tryptophan. D genes are given only for firm matches. Some rows mark clone size as missing; the rest say once, few, many or name a class of expanded clone.

v_gene	j_gene	d_gene	abundance	CDR3aa	CDR3nt
TRBV29-1	TRBJ1-4	NA	NA	CSVEVGRNEKLFF	TGCAGCGTTGAAGTGGGGCGTAATGAAAAACTGTTTTTT
TRBV18	TRBJ1-2	TRBD1	NA	CASSPRDRGSYTF	TGTGCCAGCTCACCCCGGGACAGGGGCTCCTACACCTTC
TRBV12-3/TRBV12-4	TRBJ1-1	NA	NA	CASSSQGAAFF	TGTGCCAGCAGTTCACAGGGAGCAGCTTTCTTT
TRBV27	TRBJ2-7	TRBD1	NA	CASSFTGDSYEQYF	TGTGCCAGCAGTTTCACAGGGGACTCCTACGAGCAGTACTTC
TRBV5-4	TRBJ1-1	NA	NA	CASRSPGQNTEAFF	TGTGCCAGCAGGTCTCCGGGACAGAACACTGAAGCTTTCTTT
TRBV12-5	TRBJ2-5	NA	NA	CASGLKQGETQYF	TGTGCTAGTGGTTTGAAACAGGGAGAGACCCAGTACTTC
TRBV28	TRBJ1-5	NA	NA	CASSLEGLNQPQHF	TGTGCCAGCAGTTTGGAGGGGTTAAATCAGCCCCAGCATTTT
TRBV3-1/TRBV3-2	TRBJ1-1	NA	once	CASSGDEGPMAEAFF	TGTGCCAGCAGCGGAGACGAGGGTCCCATGGCTGAAGCTTTCTTT
TRBV10-3	TRBJ1-3	NA	NA	CAIATDPSGNTIYF	TGTGCCATCGCGACAGACCCTTCTGGAAACACCATATATTTT
TRBV5-8	TRBJ1-1	TRBD1	NA	CASSLGRGPTEAFF	TGTGCCAGCAGCTTGGGCAGGGGGCCAACTGAAGCTTTCTTT
TRBV29-1	TRBJ2-7	NA	NA	CSVEDSTSYEQYF	TGCAGCGTTGAAGATTCAACTAGCTACGAGCAGTACTTC
TRBV11-2	TRBJ2-5	TRBD2	NA	CASSATLTSGDQETQYF	TGTGCCAGCAGCGCCACTTTGACTAGCGGGGATCAAGAGACCCAGTACTTC
TRBV19	TRBJ1-1	NA	NA	CASVRPGWNTEAFF	TGTGCCAGTGTCAGGCCAGGGTGGAACACTGAAGCTTTCTTT
TRBV15	TRBJ2-5	NA	NA	CATSRTPEWDQGTQYF	TGTGCCACCAGCAGGACCCCGGAATGGGATCAGGGGACCCAGTACTTC
TRBV19	TRBJ2-7	NA	NA	CAWATRYEQYF	TGTGCGTGGGCGACCCGCTACGAGCAGTACTTC
TRBV6-5	TRBJ1-4	NA	few	CASSYSGTNEKLFF	TGTGCCAGCAGTTACTCGGGCACTAATGAAAAACTGTTTTTT
TRBV28	TRBJ1-5	TRBD1	NA	CASSPRQGGQPQHF	TGTGCCAGCAGTCCCCGACAGGGTGGCCAGCCCCAGCATTTT
TRBV12-5	TRBJ1-2	NA	NA	CASGLSTGLNYGYTF	TGTGCTAGTGGCCTCTCCACAGGGCTTAACTATGGCTACACCTTC
TRBV11-3	TRBJ1-1	NA	NA	CASSLPGHRMNTEAFF	TGTGCCAGCAGCCTACCGGGACACAGGATGAACACTGAAGCTTTCTTT
TRBV14	TRBJ2-7	TRBD1	many	CASRRQGADEQYF	TGTGCCAGCAGACGACAGGGGGCGGACGAGCAGTACTTC
TRBV7-2	TRBJ2-1	NA	NA	CASSPLRVGNEQFF	TGTGCCAGCAGCCCCCTTCGAGTTGGCAATGAGCAGTTCTTC
TRBV14	TRBJ2-3	TRBD2	NA	CASSQLAGGSTDTQYF	TGTGCCAGCAGCCAACTAGCGGGGGGTAGCACAGATACGCAGTATTTT
TRBV7-8	TRBJ2-1	TRBD2	NA	CASSLRPWAAGGSYNEQFF	TGTGCCAGCAGCTTGAGGCCTTGGGCGGCGGGGGGCTCCTACAATGAGCAGTTCTTC
TRBV7-2	TRBJ2-3	NA	NA	CASSTLALGADTQYF	TGTGCCAGCAGCACCCTAGCGTTAGGCGCAGATACGCAGTATTTT
TRBV28	TRBJ1-2	NA	NA	CASSLYRGSYGYTF	TGTGCCAGCAGTTTATATCGGGGGTCCTATGGCTACACCTTC
TRBV11-2	TRBJ1-1	TRBD1	NA	CASSLGTGDRGEAFF	TGTGCCAGCAGCTTAGGCACAGGGGACCGCGGTGAAGCTTTCTTT
TRBV6-6	TRBJ1-2	TRBD1	NA	CASSQIQGHYGYTF	TGTGCCAGCAGCCAGATACAGGGGCACTATGGCTACACCTTC
TRBV27	TRBJ1-2	NA	NA	CASSPQPDYGYTF	TGTGCCAGCAGTCCACAGCCGGACTATGGCTACACCTTC
TRBV3-1/TRBV3-2	TRBJ1-2	NA	NA	CASSQGESGYTF	TGTGCCAGCAGCCAAGGGGAGTCTGGCTACACCTTC
TRBV10-2	TRBJ2-6	TRBD1	NA	CASSPTGGRSGANVLTF	TGCGCCAGCAGTCCGACAGGGGGCAGGTCTGGGGCCAACGTCCTGACTTTC
TRBV5-6	TRBJ2-6	NA	once	CASSLRETGANVLTF	TGTGCCAGCAGCTTACGGGAGACTGGGGCCAACGTCCTGACTTTC
TRBV5-1	TRBJ1-2	TRBD1	NA	CASSVTGGETANYGYTF	TGCGCCAGCAGCGTGACAGGGGGCGAGACGGCGAACTATGGCTACACCTTC
TRBV6-2/TRBV6-3	TRBJ1-1	TRBD1	few	CASSYPAGTGYTEAFF	TGTGCCAGCAGTTATCCGGCCGGGACAGGGTACACTGAAGCTTTCTTT
TRBV28	TRBJ1-1	TRBD1	NA	CASRQQGSWTEAFF	TGTGCCAGCAGACAACAGGGGTCATGGACTGAAGCTTTCTTT
TRBV19	TRBJ1-2	NA	NA	CASSTGETNYGYTF	TGTGCCAGTAGTACCGGAGAAACTAACTATGGCTACACCTTC
TRBV2	TRBJ1-2	TRBD1	once	CASNTPGQTYGYTF	TGTGCCAGCAATACCCCGGGACAGACCTATGGCTACACCTTC
TRBV9	TRBJ2-2	NA	NA	CASSADYTGELFF	TGTGCCAGCAGCGCGGACTACACCGGGGAGCTGTTTTTT
TRBV6-5	TRBJ2-7	NA	NA	CASGRDFRGEQYF	TGTGCCAGCGGAAGGGATTTTCGAGGGGAGCAGTACTTC
TRBV7-9	TRBJ1-1	NA	NA	CASSSRSSVAFF	TGTGCCAGCAGCTCCAGGTCGAGTGTCGCTTTCTTT
TRBV29-1	TRBJ2-7	NA	NA	CSVEGSEGSYEQYF	TGCAGCGTTGAGGGGTCTGAGGGCTCCTACGAGCAGTACTTC
TRBV2	TRBJ2-1	TRBD2	few	CASKGGGSYNEQFF	TGTGCCAGCAAGGGCGGGGGTTCCTACAATGAGCAGTTCTTC
TRBV18	TRBJ1-1	NA	NA	CASSPQGGNTEAFF	TGTGCCAGCTCACCACAGGGAGGGAACACTGAAGCTTTCTTT
TRBV3-1/TRBV3-2	TRBJ2-7	NA	once	CASSQGTTYEQYF	TGTGCCAGCAGCCAAGGCACTACCTACGAGCAGTACTTC
TRBV30	TRBJ1-2	NA	NA	CAWSVLDDRIYGYTF	TGTGCCTGGAGTGTACTGGATGACAGAATTTATGGCTACACCTTC
TRBV7-2	TRBJ1-2	NA	NA	CASSLGRAEGMGYTF	TGTGCCAGCAGCTTAGGGAGGGCGGAGGGGATGGGCTACACCTTC
TRBV6-1	TRBJ1-5	NA	NA	CASSEEGVHQPQHF	TGTGCCAGCAGTGAAGAGGGGGTTCATCAGCCCCAGCATTTT
TRBV5-6	TRBJ1-2	NA	NA	CASGTFRGGYGYTF	TGTGCCAGCGGGACATTCAGGGGTGGCTATGGCTACACCTTC
TRBV27	TRBJ1-1	NA	NA	CASSSLGLGGTEAFF	TGTGCCAGCAGTTCCTTGGGGCTGGGGGGGACTGAAGCTTTCTTT
TRBV11-1	TRBJ1-1	NA	NA	CASSRTGYTEAFF	TGTGCCAGCAGCCGAACAGGGTACACTGAAGCTTTCTTT
TRBV9	TRBJ2-1	TRBD2	NA	CASSVGLAGYRDNEQFF	TGTGCCAGCAGCGTAGGGCTAGCGGGGTATCGGGACAATGAGCAGTTCTTC
TRBV6-6	TRBJ1-1	NA	NA	CASSYHALEAFF	TGTGCCAGCAGTTACCACGCGCTTGAAGCTTTCTTT
TRBV6-5	TRBJ1-6	TRBD1	once	CAARRGQGANSPLHF	TGTGCCGCAAGAAGGGGACAGGGTGCCAATTCACCCCTCCACTTT
TRBV29-1	TRBJ1-5	NA	NA	CSVEEGGGQPQHF	TGCAGCGTTGAAGAAGGCGGAGGACAGCCCCAGCATTTT
TRBV30	TRBJ2-3	TRBD2	few	CAGWASGGAGTQYF	TGTGCCGGCTGGGCTAGCGGGGGGGCCGGTACGCAGTATTTT
TRBV5-1	TRBJ2-1	TRBD2	NA	CASSSISSGLAPSEQFF	TGCGCCAGCAGCTCAATTTCTAGCGGGTTAGCCCCCTCGGAGCAGTTCTTC
TRBV6-5	TRBJ2-7	TRBD1	once	CASRDRGLYEQYF	TGTGCCAGCCGGGACAGGGGGCTTTACGAGCAGTACTTC
TRBV28	TRBJ2-1	NA	NA	CASSPSTAESYNEQFF	TGTGCCAGCAGTCCTTCGACTGCCGAATCCTACAATGAGCAGTTCTTC
TRBV14	TRBJ2-7	TRBD1	NA	CASSPRDRSPYEQYF	TGTGCCAGCAGCCCCCGGGACAGGAGCCCCTACGAGCAGTACTTC
TRBV7-2	TRBJ2-1	NA	NA	CASSLLTEPSEQFF	TGTGCCAGCAGCTTACTCACAGAGCCCAGCGAGCAGTTCTTC